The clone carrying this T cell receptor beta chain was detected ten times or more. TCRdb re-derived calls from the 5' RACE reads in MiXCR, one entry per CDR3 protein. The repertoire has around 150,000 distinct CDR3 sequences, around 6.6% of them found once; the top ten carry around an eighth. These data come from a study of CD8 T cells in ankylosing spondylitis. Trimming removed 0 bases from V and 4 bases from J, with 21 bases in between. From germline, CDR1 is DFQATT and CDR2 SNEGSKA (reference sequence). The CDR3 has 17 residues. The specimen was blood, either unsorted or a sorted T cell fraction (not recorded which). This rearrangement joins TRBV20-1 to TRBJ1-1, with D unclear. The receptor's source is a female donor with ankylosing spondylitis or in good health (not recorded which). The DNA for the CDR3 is TGCAGTGCTAGAGATACCCTCACAAAGGGCCCGGGCACTGAAGCTTTCTTT. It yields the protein CSARDTLTKGPGTEAFF.